This passage covers 17 T cell receptor beta chains from one sample sequenced in a study of T cells in Graves' hyperthyroidism and ophthalmopathy. Amplification of TCR beta CDR3 regions was performed using RNA transcripts as template. When the TCR CDR3 underwent first-round RT-PCR, the HTBI primer set was used. TCRdb itself ran the multiplex PCR reads through MiXCR, one entry per CDR3 protein. The table has a few hundred thousand distinct CDR3 sequences, about 13% seen once. Sequenced material: blood. Every receptor here comes from a woman between 18 and 29 years old with Graves' hyperthyroidism.

The CDR3 DNA is TGTGCCACCAGCAGAGCGGGACTAGCCAAAAACATTCAGTACTTC. Translated, it gives CATSRAGLAKNIQYF. V and J are TRBV15 and TRBJ2-4; D may be TRBD2 (6 bases). The CDR3 runs to 15 residues. Germline V lookup: CDR1 LNHNV, CDR2 YYDKDF (reference sequence). Deletions cut 1 base from V and 0 bases from J, with 7 bases between.

Remarks on this clonotype: A much larger clone is a single base away; this may be a read error. The J gene is TRBJ1-1, the V gene TRBV11-2, with 8 bases fitting TRBD1. This CDR3 contains 14 residues. J was trimmed by 4 bases and V by 7 bases; bases with no gene match: 8. Germline V CDR1 and CDR2: SGHAT, FQNNGV. This CDR3 is CASIRDRGATEAFF. The CDR3, as DNA: TGTGCCAGCATCCGAGACAGGGGTGCCACTGAAGCTTTCTTT.

The V gene is TRBV10-3, the J gene TRBJ2-7; D tentatively reads TRBD1 or TRBD2 (5 bases each). The ends were cut back, 2 bases at V and 2 bases at J, with 10 bases in the middle. CDR1 and CDR2 from the germline V gene are ENHRY and SYGVKD. There are 14 residues in the CDR3. The CDR3 reads CAISERGGPYEQYF. In nucleotides, the CDR3 is TGTGCCATCAGTGAGCGGGGCGGCCCCTACGAGCAGTACTTC.

This clonotype was observed many times. The V and J genes are TRBV3-1 and TRBJ1-5, with unresolved D. CDR1 and CDR2 from the germline V gene are LGHDT and YNNKEL (reference sequence). The CDR3 covers 13 residues. V shed 0 bases and J shed 9 bases, with 9 bases lying between them. CDR3 nucleotides: TGTGCCAGCAGCCAAGACCTTGCCCGGCCCCAGCATTTT. Translating gives CASSQDLARPQHF.

This clonotype was found many times. The V and J genes are TRBV18 and TRBJ2-7; D gene unclear. The CDR3 totals 12 residues. CDR1 and CDR2 (germline): KGHSH, LQKENI. V shed 2 bases and J shed 6 bases, with 8 bases lying between them. In DNA, the CDR3 is TGTGCCAGCTCACCAAAGTCCCTCGAGCAGTACTTC. This gives the protein CASSPKSLEQYF.

The chain joins TRBV7-8 to TRBJ1-5, with D possibly matching TRBD1 (5 bases). The CDR3 loop spans 15 amino acids. V was cut by 2 bases and J by 4 bases, with 12 bases left in between. Germline V gene data show CDR1 as SGHVS and CDR2 as FQNEAQ. The chain's CDR3 is CASSLSHSGNQPQHF. As DNA, the CDR3 is TGTGCCAGCAGCTTATCGCATTCAGGGAATCAGCCCCAGCATTTT.

At least ten counts were recorded for this clonotype. The rearrangement joins TRBV20-1 to TRBJ2-3, with TRBD2 matching 7 bases. CDR3 length: 16 residues. V gave up 0 bases and J gave up 6 bases; unmatched junction bases: 12. From germline, CDR1 is DFQATT and CDR2 SNEGSKA (reference sequence). CDR3 DNA sequence: TGCAGTGCTAGAGAGACTGGGACTACCCGTTCGGATACGCAGTATTTT. Translating gives CSARETGTTRSDTQYF.

This clonotype was counted only a few times. J is TRBJ1-2 and V is TRBV29-1; D is possibly TRBD1 (5 bases). In germline, CDR1 is SQVTM, CDR2 ANQGSEA. Trimming took off 8 bases at V and 4 bases at J, with 20 bases between the two ends. CDR3 size: 14 residues. CDR3: CSFMDGGESYGYTF. CDR3 bases: TGCAGCTTCATGGATGGGGGAGAGAGCTATGGCTACACCTTC.

This clonotype was counted a few times. The J gene is TRBJ1-6, the V gene TRBV19; 7 bases line up with TRBD1. The ends lost 6 bases at V and 8 bases at J; junction bases unmatched: 7. CDR3 length: 14 amino acids. Germline loops: CDR1 LNHDA, CDR2 SQIVND (reference sequence). CDR3 bases: TGTGCCAGTAGCCAGACAGGGACCGATTCACCCCTCCACTTT. Translation: CASSQTGTDSPLHF.

This clonotype was observed many times. The chain joins TRBV20-1 to TRBJ2-1, with 11 bases aligning to TRBD2. V gave up 6 bases and J gave up 4 bases; unmatched junction bases: 5. This CDR3 is 14 amino acids long. CDR1 and CDR2 (germline): DFQATT, SNEGSKA (reference sequence). The CDR3 region has the DNA TGCAGTGCCGGAGGGACTAGCGGATACAATGAGCAGTTCTTC. Translating gives CSAGGTSGYNEQFF.

The rearrangement uses TRBV5-1 and TRBJ2-7, with TRBD2 matching over 8 bases. CDR1 is SGHRS, CDR2 YFSETQ, per germline. With 0 bases clipped from V and 5 bases from J, the junction kept 13 bases outside the gene matches. CDR3 length: 17 residues. CDR3 sequence: CASSLALAGSARDEQYF. The CDR3 nucleotides read TGCGCCAGCAGCTTGGCATTAGCGGGGTCGGCGCGGGACGAGCAGTACTTC.

At least ten counts were recorded for this clonotype. The chain uses TRBV5-1 and TRBJ2-5; TRBD2 is a possible D gene (6 bases). V lost 7 bases, J lost 2 bases, and 15 bases lay in between. Germline V gene data show CDR1 as SGHRS and CDR2 as YFSETQ. CDR3 length: 14 residues. Here the CDR3 reads CASETEGRQETQYF. Here the CDR3 DNA reads TGCGCCAGCGAGACGGAGGGCAGGCAAGAGACCCAGTACTTC. Drawing the rest from reference TRBV5-1 and TRBJ2-5, the complete variable domain is KAGVTQTPRYLIKTRGQQVTLSCSPISGHRSVSWYQQTPGQGLQFLFEYFSETQRNKGNFPGRFSGRQFSNSRSEMNVSTLELGDSALYLCASETEGRQETQYFGPGTRLLVL.

This clonotype was recorded at least ten times. V gene TRBV12-3 or TRBV12-4 combines with J gene TRBJ1-4; 7 nucleotides agree with TRBD1. CDR3 size: 14 residues. Trimming removed 5 bases from V and 8 bases from J; junction bases left unmatched: 8. CDR3 sequence reads: CASSPQGSWEKLFF. In nucleotides, the CDR3 is TGTGCCAGCAGTCCACAGGGGAGCTGGGAAAAACTGTTTTTT.

This clonotype has just a few counts. The chain couples TRBV24-1 to TRBJ2-1, with TRBD2 as a possible D gene (5 bases). This CDR3 has 13 amino acids. V was pared by 2 bases and J by 5 bases, with 6 bases between. CDR1 and CDR2 from the germline V gene are KGHDR and SFDVKD. This CDR3 is CATSDWENNEQFF. CDR3 nucleotides: TGTGCCACCAGTGATTGGGAGAACAATGAGCAGTTCTTC.

This clonotype has a count of ten or more. The chain links TRBV28 to TRBJ1-1; TRBD1 matches 12 bases. Germline trimming cut 2 bases from V and 4 bases from J; bases unmatched to any gene: 14. The CDR3 is made up of 19 amino acids. Germline-derived CDR1 and CDR2 are MDHEN and SYDVKM. In nucleotides, the CDR3 is TGTGCCAGCAGTTTAATCGGGGGGTCCGGGACAGGGGGCGGCACTGAAGCTTTCTTT. This encodes CASSLIGGSGTGGGTEAFF.

This clonotype was seen at least ten times. V is TRBV28 and J is TRBJ1-5, with D perhaps TRBD1 (5 bases). Germline assignment: CDR1 MDHEN and CDR2 SYDVKM. The CDR3 loop spans 13 amino acids. V was cut by 3 bases and J by 6 bases, with 9 bases left in between. The CDR3 here is CASSLGQVQPQHF. The CDR3, as DNA: TGTGCCAGCAGTTTGGGGCAGGTTCAGCCCCAGCATTTT.

The chain is built from TRBV14 and TRBJ2-1, with TRBD2 matching over 7 bases. The CDR3 length is 15 residues. The germline V gene has CDR1 SGHDN and CDR2 FVKESK. The V segment lost 1 base and the J segment 4 bases; nucleotides outside the gene matches: 4. The CDR3 reads CASSQAAGKYNEQFF. CDR3 sequence (DNA): TGTGCCAGCAGCCAAGCAGCGGGAAAATACAATGAGCAGTTCTTC.